This T cell receptor (beta chain) is from a study of T cells in Graves' hyperthyroidism and ophthalmopathy. The trim removed 1 base at V and 1 base at J, leaving 7 bases unmatched. The CDR3 runs to 16 residues. In germline, CDR1 is SGHKS, CDR2 YYEKEE (reference sequence). This clonotype was recorded a few times. Its matching antigen is unknown. General study points: The model made its ophthalmopathy prediction, and onset followed a median roughly 6.5 months later.

Template material for amplifying TCR beta CDR3 regions consisted of RNA transcripts. First-round RT-PCR with HTBI primers amplified the TCR CDR3 region. TCRdb analysed the multiplex PCR reads with MiXCR anew, one entry per CDR3 protein. The sample includes some 490,000 distinct CDR3 sequences, approximately 22% seen only once; the top ten take about 49%. Subjects with ophthalmopathy showed a Clinical Activity Score no lower than 3, a NOSPECS grade no lower than 4, and a duration shorter than 3 months. The material sequenced was blood. This chain connects TRBV5-5 to TRBJ2-5, with 7 bases lining up with TRBD1. This clonotype was obtained from a woman in her seventies with Graves' ophthalmopathy. In DNA form, the CDR3 reads TGTGCCAGCAGCTTGTTCGACAGGGAAATCCAAGAGACCCAGTACTTC. Translation: CASSLFDREIQETQYF.